The clone carrying this TCR beta chain came up many times. Its specificity is unknown. Employing constant-segment primers, 5'RACE generated TCR alpha and TCR beta cDNA libraries bearing sample barcodes and UMIs. One entry per CDR3 protein results from TCRdb running MiXCR on the 5' RACE reads. The sample holds 50,000 to 75,000 distinct CDR3 sequences; 9.3% are singletons and the top ten take 1.1%. The data were obtained in a study of T-cell memory formation after mild COVID-19. Study-wide context: TCR clusters were mostly confined to one donor each.

Study-wide points: The SARS-CoV-2 specificity of second-wave clones reaching peak at day 37 remained unverified. Some clones that responded turned up in pre-infection memory, which suggests that cross-reactive memory joined in.

Trimming shortened V by 7 bases and J by 1 base, and 11 bases separated the two germline ends. Germline V gives CDR1 MNHEY, CDR2 SVGEGT. The CDR3 runs to 13 residues. The sample consisted of PBMCs or a T cell subset sorted from them (not recorded which). The rearrangement uses TRBV6-2 or TRBV6-3 and TRBJ2-7, with D unclear. This receptor was taken from a man aged 18 to 29 who had mild COVID-19 (a few samples of this study predate the infection). Cell type and time point are not known. The CDR3 coding sequence is TGTGCCAGCAAAACAGCGAGTTCCTACGAGCAGTACGTC. It specifies CASKTASSYEQYV.